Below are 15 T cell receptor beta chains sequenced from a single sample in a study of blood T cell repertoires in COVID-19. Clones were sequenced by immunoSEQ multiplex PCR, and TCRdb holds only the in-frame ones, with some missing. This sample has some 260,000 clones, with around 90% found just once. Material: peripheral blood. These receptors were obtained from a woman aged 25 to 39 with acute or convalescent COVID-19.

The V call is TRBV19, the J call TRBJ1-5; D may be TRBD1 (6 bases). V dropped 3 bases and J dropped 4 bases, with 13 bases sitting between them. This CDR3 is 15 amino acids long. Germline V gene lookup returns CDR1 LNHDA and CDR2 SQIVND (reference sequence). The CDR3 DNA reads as TGTGCCAGTAGTATCCCAGGACAGCGGAATCAGCCCCAGCATTTT. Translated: CASSIPGQRNQPQHF.

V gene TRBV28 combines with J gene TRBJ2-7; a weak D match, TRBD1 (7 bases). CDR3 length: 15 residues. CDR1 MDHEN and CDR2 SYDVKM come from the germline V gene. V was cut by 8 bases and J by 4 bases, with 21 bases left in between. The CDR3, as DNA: TGTGCCAGCGGGACCGCGGGACAGCAAATATACGAGCAGTACTTC. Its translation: CASGTAGQQIYEQYF. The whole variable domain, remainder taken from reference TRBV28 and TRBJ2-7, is DVKVTQSSRYLVKRTGEKVFLECVQDMDHENMFWYRQDPGLGLRLIYFSYDVKMKEKGDIPEGYSVSREKKERFSLILESASTNQTSMYLCASGTAGQQIYEQYFGPGTRLTVT.

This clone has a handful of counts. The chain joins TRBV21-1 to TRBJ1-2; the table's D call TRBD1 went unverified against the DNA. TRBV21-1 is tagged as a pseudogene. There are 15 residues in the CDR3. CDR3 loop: CASRAPGQPNYGYTF. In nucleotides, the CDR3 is TGTGCCAGCAGAGCACCGGGACAGCCTAACTATGGCTACACCTTC.

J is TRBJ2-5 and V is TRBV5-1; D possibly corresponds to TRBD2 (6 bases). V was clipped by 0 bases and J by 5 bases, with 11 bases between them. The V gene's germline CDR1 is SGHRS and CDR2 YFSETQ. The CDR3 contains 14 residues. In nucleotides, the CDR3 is TGCGCCAGCAGCTTGGCCGGGGGTTCCGAGACCCAGTACTTC. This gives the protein CASSLAGGSETQYF.

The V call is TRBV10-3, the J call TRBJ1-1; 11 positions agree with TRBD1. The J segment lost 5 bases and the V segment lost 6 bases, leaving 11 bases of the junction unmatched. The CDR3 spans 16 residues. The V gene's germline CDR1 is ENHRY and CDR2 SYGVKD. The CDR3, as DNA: TGTGCCATCAGGGGACAGGGGGGCGAGGAACGGACTGAAGCTTTCTTT. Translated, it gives CAIRGQGGEERTEAFF.

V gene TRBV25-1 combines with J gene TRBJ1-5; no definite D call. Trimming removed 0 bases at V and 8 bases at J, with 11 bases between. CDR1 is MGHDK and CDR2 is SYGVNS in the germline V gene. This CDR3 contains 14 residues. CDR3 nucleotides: TGTGCCAGCAGTGAATATACCGGGTCGGAGCCCCAGCATTTT. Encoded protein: CASSEYTGSEPQHF.

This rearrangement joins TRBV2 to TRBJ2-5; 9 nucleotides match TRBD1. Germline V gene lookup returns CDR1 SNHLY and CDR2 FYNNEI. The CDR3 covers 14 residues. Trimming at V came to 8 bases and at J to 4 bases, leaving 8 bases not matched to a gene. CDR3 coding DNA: TGTGCCAGCCTCCGAAGGACAGGGGTAGAGACCCAGTACTTC. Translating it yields CASLRRTGVETQYF.

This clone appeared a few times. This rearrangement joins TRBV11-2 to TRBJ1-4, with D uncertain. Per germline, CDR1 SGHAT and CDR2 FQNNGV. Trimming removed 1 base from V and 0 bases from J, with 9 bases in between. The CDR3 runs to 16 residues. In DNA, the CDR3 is TGTGCCAGCAGCTTAGGATCCACGGCAACTAATGAAAAACTGTTTTTT. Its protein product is CASSLGSTATNEKLFF.

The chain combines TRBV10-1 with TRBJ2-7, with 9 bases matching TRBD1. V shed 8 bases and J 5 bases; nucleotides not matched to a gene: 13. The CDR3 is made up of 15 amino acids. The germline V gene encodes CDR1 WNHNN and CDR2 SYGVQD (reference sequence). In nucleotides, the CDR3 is TGCGCCAGCCAACGTTCCGGGACAGGGAATCACGAGCAGTACTTC. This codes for CASQRSGTGNHEQYF.

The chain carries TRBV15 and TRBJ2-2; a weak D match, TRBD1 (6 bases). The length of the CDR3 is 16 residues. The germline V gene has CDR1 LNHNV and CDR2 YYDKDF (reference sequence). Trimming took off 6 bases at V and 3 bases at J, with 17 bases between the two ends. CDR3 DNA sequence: TGTGCCACCAGTAATTACGGACAGTCCGACACCGGGGAGCTGTTTTTT. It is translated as CATSNYGQSDTGELFF.

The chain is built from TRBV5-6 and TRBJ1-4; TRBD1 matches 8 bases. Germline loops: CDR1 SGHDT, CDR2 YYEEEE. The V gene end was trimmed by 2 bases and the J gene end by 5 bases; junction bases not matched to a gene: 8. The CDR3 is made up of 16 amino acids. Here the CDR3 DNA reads TGTGCCAGCAGCTTTTTCCCCACAGGGGGGAATGAAAAACTGTTTTTT. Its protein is CASSFFPTGGNEKLFF.

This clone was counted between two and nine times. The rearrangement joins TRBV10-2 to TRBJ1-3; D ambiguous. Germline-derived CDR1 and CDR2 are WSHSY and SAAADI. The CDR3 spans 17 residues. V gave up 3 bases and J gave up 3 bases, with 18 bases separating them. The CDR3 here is CASSDPRTDTNGNTIYF. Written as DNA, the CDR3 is TGCGCCAGCAGTGACCCCCGGACTGACACCAATGGAAACACCATATATTTT.

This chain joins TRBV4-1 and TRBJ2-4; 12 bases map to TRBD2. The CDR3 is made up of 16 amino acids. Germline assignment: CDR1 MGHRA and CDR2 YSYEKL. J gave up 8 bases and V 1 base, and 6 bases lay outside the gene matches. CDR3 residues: CASSQASGRARDIQYF. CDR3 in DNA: TGCGCCAGCAGCCAAGCTAGCGGGAGGGCGAGGGACATTCAGTACTTC.

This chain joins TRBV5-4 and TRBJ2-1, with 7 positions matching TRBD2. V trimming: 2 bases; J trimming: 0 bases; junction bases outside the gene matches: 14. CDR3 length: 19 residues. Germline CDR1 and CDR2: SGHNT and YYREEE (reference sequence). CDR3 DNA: TGTGCCAGCAGCTTCCTACGTCGGGAGGCCTCCAGCTCCTACAATGAGCAGTTCTTC. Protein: CASSFLRREASSSYNEQFF. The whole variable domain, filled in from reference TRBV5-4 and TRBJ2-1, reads ETGVTQSPTHLIKTRGQQVTLRCSSQSGHNTVSWYQQALGQGPQFIFQYYREEENGRGNFPPRFSGLQFPNYSSELNVNALELDDSALYLCASSFLRREASSSYNEQFFGPGTRLTVL.

CDR3 protein: CASSHGLESSPLHF. The DNA for the CDR3 is TGTGCCAGCAGCCATGGTCTGGAGTCATCACCCCTCCACTTT. V gene TRBV4-2 combines with J gene TRBJ1-6, with no clear D. CDR3 length equals 14 residues. V shed 3 bases and J shed 10 bases, with 13 bases lying between them. Germline loops: CDR1 LGHNA, CDR2 YNFKEQ.